The 29 T cell receptor beta chains given below trace back to one sample, sequenced in a study of blood T cell repertoires in COVID-19. Using immunoSEQ multiplex PCR, the repertoire was profiled, and TCRdb retains in-frame clones only, with some absent. Here the sample spans about 180,000 clones, around 83% being singletons. Sequencing was performed on peripheral blood. These receptors all stem from a woman aged 70-85 years with COVID-19, enrolled during active disease.

The chain uses TRBV28 and TRBJ2-5; 9 bases line up with TRBD1. The CDR3 consists of 13 residues. Germline V gives CDR1 MDHEN, CDR2 SYDVKM. The trim removed 6 bases at V and 6 bases at J, leaving 5 bases unmatched. CDR3 sequence (DNA): TGTGCCAGCAGCCAGGACAGGGGTAAGACCCAGTACTTC. Amino acids: CASSQDRGKTQYF. Together with reference TRBV28 and TRBJ2-5, the CDR3 gives the full variable domain: DVKVTQSSRYLVKRTGEKVFLECVQDMDHENMFWYRQDPGLGLRLIYFSYDVKMKEKGDIPEGYSVSREKKERFSLILESASTNQTSMYLCASSQDRGKTQYFGPGTRLLVL.

The chain joins TRBV3-1 (or the pseudogene TRBV3-2) to TRBJ1-5; maybe TRBD1 (6 bases). Looked up from germline, CDR1 is LGHDT and CDR2 is YNNKEL (reference sequence). This CDR3 is 15 amino acids long. Trimming left V 2 bases short and J 6 bases short, with 14 bases between. CDR3 amino acids: CASSQRQAMGQPQHF. CDR3 DNA: TGTGCCAGCAGCCAACGACAGGCGATGGGTCAGCCCCAGCATTTT.

This clone was counted a single time. The rearrangement uses TRBV4-3 and TRBJ2-7; TRBD2 might be the D (5 bases). With 6 bases removed from V and 1 base from J, the gap between germline ends came to 16 bases. This CDR3 spans 15 amino acids. Looked up from germline, CDR1 is LGHNA and CDR2 is YSLEER. CDR3 sequence (DNA): TGCGCCAGCAGTACCTCTAGAGGGAGTTCCTACGAGCAGTACTTC. Translation gives CASSTSRGSSYEQYF.

The chain combines TRBV21-1 with TRBJ1-1; no DNA check was done on the table's D call, TRBD1. TRBV21-1 is classified as a pseudogene. This CDR3 is built from 15 residues. CDR3 sequence (DNA): TGTGCCAGCAGCAGCCAACAGGGGATGAACACTGAAGCTTTCTTT. Translating it yields CASSSQQGMNTEAFF.

The chain employs TRBV2 and TRBJ2-5, with a possible D match to TRBD1 (6 bases). Germline CDR1 reads SNHLY; CDR2 reads FYNNEI. The CDR3 totals 13 residues. With 6 bases removed from V and 5 bases from J, the gap between germline ends came to 13 bases. CDR3 nucleotide sequence: TGTGCCAGCAGGTACAGGGTAAGGGAGACCCAGTACTTC. Translation: CASRYRVRETQYF.

The V and J genes are TRBV30 and TRBJ2-7, with a weak D call TRBD1 (6 bases). Trimming took 5 bases from V and 0 from J, leaving 11 bases between them. Germline V gene lookup returns CDR1 GTSNPN and CDR2 SVGIG (reference sequence). This CDR3 has 13 amino acids. CDR3 sequence: CAWQGSSSYEQYF. The CDR3 DNA reads TGTGCCTGGCAGGGGTCTAGCTCCTACGAGCAGTACTTC.

The chain joins TRBV15 to TRBJ2-2; TRBD2 matches at 7 bases. The germline V gene has CDR1 LNHNV and CDR2 YYDKDF (reference sequence). The CDR3 is 17 residues long. Trimming cost V 3 bases and J 6 bases; bases outside gene matches: 13. CDR3 residues: CATSSPGRESKAGELFF. The CDR3 DNA reads as TGTGCCACCAGCAGTCCCGGGCGGGAGAGTAAGGCCGGGGAGCTGTTTTTT. Based on the CDR3 plus reference TRBV15 and TRBJ2-2, the full variable domain is DAMVIQNPRYQVTQFGKPVTLSCSQTLNHNVMYWYQQKSSQAPKLLFHYYDKDFNNEADTPDNFQSRRPNTSFCFLDIRSPGLGDTAMYLCATSSPGRESKAGELFFGEGSRLTVL.

This clone was counted ten times or more. The chain employs TRBV6-4 and TRBJ2-3; 9 bases map to TRBD2. Germline V gives CDR1 MRHNA, CDR2 SNTAGT. The CDR3 totals 15 residues. The ends lost 6 bases at V and 7 bases at J; junction bases unmatched: 11. The CDR3: CASSPEAGGRNTQYF. The DNA for the CDR3 is TGTGCCAGCAGCCCCGAGGCGGGGGGGAGAAATACGCAGTATTTT.

The chain recombines TRBV9 with TRBJ1-2, with D tentatively TRBD1 (6 bases). V lost 5 bases and J lost 4, with 12 bases in between. This CDR3 has 13 residues. Germline V CDR1 and CDR2: SGDLS, YYNGEE. The CDR3 here is CASSPDRTYGYTF. CDR3 sequence (DNA): TGTGCCAGCAGTCCCGACAGGACCTATGGCTACACCTTC.

CDR3 DNA sequence: TGCGCCAGCAGCCCCGGACTAGCGGGAGGGGAGGAGCTGTTTTTT. Protein product: CASSPGLAGGEELFF. The genes are TRBV4-3 and TRBJ2-2, with 15 nucleotides matching TRBD2. CDR3 length: 15 residues. Germline assignment: CDR1 LGHNA and CDR2 YSLEER. V shed 4 bases and J 10 bases; nucleotides not matched to a gene: 4.

The chain recombines TRBV7-2 with TRBJ2-5; 12 nucleotides agree with TRBD2. The J segment lost 4 bases and the V segment lost 4 bases, leaving 4 bases of the junction unmatched. The CDR3 is 15 amino acids. From germline, CDR1 is SGHTA and CDR2 FQGNSA. CDR3 nucleotide sequence: TGTGCCAGCAGCTCGACTAGCGGGAGAGTAGAGACCCAGTACTTC. This codes for CASSSTSGRVETQYF.

The rearrangement links TRBV28 to TRBJ1-3; D remains unclear. The V gene's germline CDR1 is MDHEN and CDR2 SYDVKM. The CDR3 is 14 residues long. Trimming removed 2 bases at V and 0 bases at J, with 5 bases between. CDR3 loop: CASSLRGSGNTIYF. CDR3 nucleotides: TGTGCCAGCAGTTTACGGGGCTCTGGAAACACCATATATTTT.

The chain carries TRBV20-1 and TRBJ1-2; weak D call: TRBD1 (6 bases). Germline CDR1 and CDR2: DFQATT and SNEGSKA (reference sequence). CDR3 length: 11 residues. Trimming cost V 3 bases and J 7 bases, with 9 bases left between them. The CDR3 nucleotides are TGCAGTGCTAGCGAAGGGGGTGGCTACACCTTC. Amino acids: CSASEGGGYTF.

This clone was seen just once. The chain links TRBV24-1 to TRBJ2-1, with 7 bases lining up with TRBD1. The CDR3 loop spans 16 amino acids. The J segment lost 5 bases and the V segment lost 0 bases, leaving 6 bases of the junction unmatched. CDR1 and CDR2 (germline): KGHDR, SFDVKD. The CDR3 DNA sequence: TGTGCCACCAGTGATTTGAGCAGGGGGTCAGACAATGAGCAGTTCTTC. Translation gives CATSDLSRGSDNEQFF.

The chain recombines TRBV6-5 with TRBJ2-7; TRBD1 aligns across 11 bases. Trimming took 4 bases from V and 2 from J; bases not matched to a gene: 4. This CDR3 is built from 15 residues. Germline V CDR1 and CDR2: MNHEY, SVGAGI. This CDR3 reads CASSWGQGVPYEQYF. The CDR3, as DNA: TGTGCCAGCAGTTGGGGACAGGGGGTCCCCTACGAGCAGTACTTC.

As regards this clone: Other DNA sequences within the sample encode an identical CDR3. DNA for the CDR3: TGTGCCAGCAGGCTAGCGGGTTCCTACGAGCAGTACTTC. Translating it yields CASRLAGSYEQYF. The chain uses TRBV27 and TRBJ2-7; 8 bases line up with TRBD2. Unmatched junction bases numbered 2, after V lost 6 bases and J lost 1 base. Germline CDR1 MNHEY, CDR2 SMNVEV (reference sequence). CDR3 length equals 13 residues.

The chain recombines TRBV21-1 with TRBJ2-3; the D call in the table, TRBD2, was not verified against the DNA. TRBV21-1 is a known pseudogene. CDR3 length: 12 amino acids. As DNA, the CDR3 is TGTGCCAGCAGCACCCGTCCTGATACGCAGTATTTT. Translation gives CASSTRPDTQYF.

This clone showed up just once. The J gene is TRBJ2-7, the V gene TRBV6-2 or TRBV6-3; possible D gene TRBD2, 6 bases. The CDR3 sequence is 14 residues long. V was pared by 5 bases and J by 2 bases, with 13 bases between. From germline, CDR1 is MNHEY and CDR2 SVGEGT. CDR3 residues: CASSRGGWTYEQYF. The CDR3 DNA is TGTGCCAGCAGTCGGGGAGGATGGACCTACGAGCAGTACTTC.

The CDR3 reads CATSESGQGTRPQHF. In DNA form, the CDR3 reads TGTGCCACCAGTGAGTCTGGACAGGGGACTCGGCCCCAGCATTTT. The rearrangement links TRBV24-1 to TRBJ1-5; TRBD1 agrees at 9 bases. The CDR3 has 15 residues. J was trimmed by 9 bases and V by 4 bases; bases with no gene match: 9. The germline CDR1 and CDR2 sequences are KGHDR and SFDVKD.

The CDR3 DNA is TGTGCCAGCAGCCAAGATAGGCCGGGACAGGGCTACAATCAGCCCCAGCATTTT. Translating it yields CASSQDRPGQGYNQPQHF. This rearrangement joins TRBV3-1 (or the pseudogene TRBV3-2) to TRBJ1-5; TRBD1 aligns across 9 bases. The CDR3 totals 18 residues. Germline lookup yields CDR1 LGHDT and CDR2 YNNKEL (reference sequence). The junction had 9 bases not matched to a gene; V was cut back by 0 bases and J by 3 bases.

This clone occurred once. The chain uses TRBV19 and TRBJ2-2, with D tentatively TRBD1 (5 bases). Germline assignment: CDR1 LNHDA and CDR2 SQIVND (reference sequence). This CDR3 has 13 residues. With 10 bases removed from V and 7 bases from J, the gap between germline ends came to 16 bases. The CDR3 loop is CATKWQGGGELFF. As DNA, the CDR3 is TGTGCCACCAAATGGCAGGGCGGCGGGGAGCTGTTTTTT.

This chain uses TRBV6-1 with TRBJ2-7, with 7 nucleotides matching TRBD1. Germline-derived CDR1 and CDR2 are MNHNS and SASEGT. J was trimmed by 0 bases and V by 3 bases; bases with no gene match: 8. The CDR3 is 16 amino acids. DNA for the CDR3: TGTGCCAGCAGTGATATGGGACAGTTAAGCTCCTACGAGCAGTACTTC. Its translation is CASSDMGQLSSYEQYF.

This chain joins TRBV25-1 and TRBJ1-4; D gene ambiguous. In germline, CDR1 is MGHDK, CDR2 SYGVNS. The V and J ends lost 1 base and 16 bases respectively, with 16 bases between them. The CDR3 is made up of 13 amino acids. In nucleotides, the CDR3 is TGTGCCAGCAGTGAATCCTCTGGGCCCGCGCAGTTTTTT. It encodes CASSESSGPAQFF.

This clone was picked up a small number of times. CDR3 nucleotides: TGTGCCAGTACCGACAGGTCTGGGGCCAACGTCCTGACTTTC. Protein product: CASTDRSGANVLTF. This chain connects TRBV19 to TRBJ2-6; TRBD1 is a possible D gene (6 bases). Germline CDR1 reads LNHDA; CDR2 reads SQIVND (reference sequence). Trimming removed 7 bases from V and 1 base from J, with 8 bases in between. The CDR3 has 14 amino acids.

Here the CDR3 DNA reads TGTGCCAGCAGCCCGCCGACAGGGCAGAATGAAAAACTGTTTTTT. This translates into CASSPPTGQNEKLFF. The rearrangement uses TRBV5-4 and TRBJ1-4; 7 nucleotides agree with TRBD1. Germline V gene lookup returns CDR1 SGHNT and CDR2 YYREEE (reference sequence). The junction had 8 bases not matched to a gene; V was cut back by 4 bases and J by 5 bases. This CDR3 has 15 residues.

The chain recombines TRBV2 with TRBJ2-3; perhaps TRBD2 as D (6 bases). V was shortened by 11 bases and J by 2 bases, with 14 bases between the two germline ends. Germline V gene sequence: CDR1 SNHLY, CDR2 FYNNEI. The CDR3 has 13 amino acids. CDR3 DNA: TGTGCCGGGCGGGGCCTTATCACAGATACGCAGTATTTT. Translating it yields CAGRGLITDTQYF.

This chain joins TRBV5-1 and TRBJ2-1, with a possible D match to TRBD1 (5 bases). Germline CDR1 reads SGHRS; CDR2 reads YFSETQ. The CDR3 sequence is 13 residues long. With 4 bases removed from V and 5 bases from J, the gap between germline ends came to 10 bases. The chain's CDR3 is CASSPDNDNEQFF. The CDR3, as DNA: TGCGCCAGCAGCCCGGACAATGACAATGAGCAGTTCTTC.

The genes are TRBV19 and TRBJ1-3; the match to TRBD1 covers 7 bases. Trimming removed 10 bases from V and 0 bases from J; junction bases left unmatched: 9. Germline V gene data show CDR1 as LNHDA and CDR2 as SQIVND (reference sequence). The CDR3 is 15 amino acids. The CDR3 protein is CATRDSLPSGNTIYF. DNA of the CDR3: TGTGCCACCCGGGACAGCCTGCCCTCTGGAAACACCATATATTTT.

The chain combines TRBV5-1 with TRBJ2-1; 12 bases line up with TRBD1. Per the germline V gene, CDR1 is SGHRS and CDR2 is YFSETQ. The CDR3 consists of 12 residues. The V gene end was trimmed by 4 bases and the J gene end by 15 bases; junction bases not matched to a gene: 5. The CDR3 protein is CASSPGTGGLFF. The CDR3 DNA follows: TGCGCCAGCAGCCCTGGGACAGGGGGCTTGTTCTTC. Drawing the rest from reference TRBV5-1 and TRBJ2-1, the complete variable domain is KAGVTQTPRYLIKTRGQQVTLSCSPISGHRSVSWYQQTPGQGLQFLFEYFSETQRNKGNFPGRFSGRQFSNSRSEMNVSTLELGDSALYLCASSPGTGGLFFGPGTRLTVL.